The present T cell receptor beta chain was sequenced within a study of T cell responses to AZD1222 COVID-19 vaccine (dated by TCRdb to about 2021). Describing the broader study: A total of more than 230 trial participants underwent TCR sequencing, of whom 207 received two doses of AZD1222 and roughly 25 received two doses of the MenACWY control vaccine. Enrollment into the trials was organized by age into subgroups of 18-55, 56-69 and 70-plus years, and those subgroups contained around 150, 28 and 57 TCR-sequenced participants, respectively. General conclusions and limits of the study: The whole spike protein was spanned by vaccine-associated CD4 TCRs, and dominant responses were seen in regions 160-218 and 743-854. In the small 56-69-year group, the increase in depth fell short of significance, most likely because of low power. Because no day 14 peak-response samples were available, the repertoires could be characterized only after the peak T cell response. Most participants were white British and females outnumbered males, and the authors suggested that clonal diversity may have been underestimated. Only six AZD1222 recipients were SARS-CoV-2 seropositive at baseline, limiting conclusions about previously exposed vaccinees. Nearly half of unique spike-specific TCRs reportedly recognized epitopes outside regions mutated in the B.1.351 and B.1.1.7 variants. A significant rise in spike-specific TCR breadth and depth was observed after two AZD1222 doses relative to day 0 and relative to MenACWY recipients.

Points on this clone: No cognate antigen has been identified for it. No base qualities exist here, and no much larger clone lies one base off it.

Including the terminal cysteine and phenylalanine, the CDR3 comprises 13 residues. The kept DNA is CDR3 alone, 39 bases in frame from the first base. V is clipped by 0 bases and J by 5 bases, and the sequence between their germline boundaries is 7 bases long. From the germline V gene, CDR1 is MNHEY and CDR2 is SVGAGI. The CDR3 regions of human TCRbeta chains were subjected to immunosequencing. The paper's data handling went like this. Repertoire TCRs were checked for matches against a reference library of SARS-CoV-2-specific TCRs that had been generated using the MIRA antigen-specificity platform. Breadth was defined as the fraction of unique TCRs that were SARS-CoV-2-associated, and depth was defined as the fraction of total T cells that were SARS-CoV-2-associated. Each spike-specific TCR was assigned to its reactive spike region and to a CD4 or CD8 class using the MIRA data. Log10-transformed breadth and depth values were compared by one-way ANOVA with Sidak's multiple comparisons tests. TCRdb carries this immuneACCESS record with in-frame sequences only. Its versions omit some clonotypes, under half of them owing to an unresolved V gene in the studies checked, with the rest unexplained. V and J calls and clone size are given by that table; D and trimming were obtained from the DNA. The sample data list approximately 89,000 clones, and about nine tenths of these were observed just once. Together, the top ten hold 5.4% of the sample.

This sample's time point label indicates: about 28 days (+/-7) after the second vaccine dose. AZD1222 recipients whose second dose came at about 4 weeks and those whose second dose came at about 12 weeks were combined into one group, since spike-specific TCR depth and breadth did not differ between the two schedules. Samples from vaccinated people were obtained from the UK trials COV001 and COV002, which included a single-blind randomized controlled phase 2/3 trial of AZD1222 (ChAdOx1 nCoV-19) in healthy adults. Trial participant PBMC samples were collected at day 0 and day 28 after the second dose for TCRbeta chain sequencing.

This material consisted of peripheral blood, taken 28 days after the second AZD1222 dose. The chain is encoded by TRBV6-5 joined to TRBJ1-2; too little of a D gene remains to name it. The receptor was derived from an adult who received the AZD1222 COVID-19 vaccine. The nucleotides read TGTGCCAGCAGTTACTCGAGAGGTTATGGCTACACCTTC. Its protein reads: CASSYSRGYGYTF.